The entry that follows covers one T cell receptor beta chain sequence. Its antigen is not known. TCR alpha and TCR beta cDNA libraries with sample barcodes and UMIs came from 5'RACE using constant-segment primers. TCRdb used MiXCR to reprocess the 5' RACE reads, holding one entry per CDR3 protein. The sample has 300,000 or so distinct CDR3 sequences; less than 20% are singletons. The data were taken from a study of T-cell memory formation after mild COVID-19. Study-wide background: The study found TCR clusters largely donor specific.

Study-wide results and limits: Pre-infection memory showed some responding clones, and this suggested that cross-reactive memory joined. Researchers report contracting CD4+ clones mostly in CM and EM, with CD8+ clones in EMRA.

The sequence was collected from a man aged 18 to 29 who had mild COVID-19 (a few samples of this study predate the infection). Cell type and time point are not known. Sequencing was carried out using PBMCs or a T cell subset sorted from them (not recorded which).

The CDR3 sequence is CASSSGLAGGSGSYNEQFF. The CDR3 bases are TGCGCCAGCAGCTCGGGACTAGCGGGGGGGTCCGGGTCCTACAATGAGCAGTTCTTC. The J gene is TRBJ2-1, the V gene TRBV5-1; 16 bases fit TRBD2. Germline V lookup: CDR1 SGHRS, CDR2 YFSETQ. This CDR3 is built from 19 residues. Unmatched junction bases numbered 7, after V lost 3 bases and J lost 1 base.